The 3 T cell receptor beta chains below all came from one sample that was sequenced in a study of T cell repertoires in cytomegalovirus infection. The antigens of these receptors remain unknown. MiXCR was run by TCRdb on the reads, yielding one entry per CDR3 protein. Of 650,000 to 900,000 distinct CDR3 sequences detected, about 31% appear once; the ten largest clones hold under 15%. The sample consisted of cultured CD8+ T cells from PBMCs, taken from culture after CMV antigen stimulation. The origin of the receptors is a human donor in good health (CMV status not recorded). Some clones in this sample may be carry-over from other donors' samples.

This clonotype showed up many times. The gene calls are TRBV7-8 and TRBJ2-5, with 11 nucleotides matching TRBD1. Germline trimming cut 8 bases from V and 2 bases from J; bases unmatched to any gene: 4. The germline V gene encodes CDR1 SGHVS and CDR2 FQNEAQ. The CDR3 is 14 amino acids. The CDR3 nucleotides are TGTGCCAGCGGGGACAGGGGGTTTCAAGAGACCCAGTACTTC. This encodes CASGDRGFQETQYF.

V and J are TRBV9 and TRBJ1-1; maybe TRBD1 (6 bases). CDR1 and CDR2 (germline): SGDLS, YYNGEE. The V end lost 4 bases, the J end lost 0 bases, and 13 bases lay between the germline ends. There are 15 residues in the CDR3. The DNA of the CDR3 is TGTGCCAGCAGCCCTGAGGGGGGAATGAACACTGAAGCTTTCTTT. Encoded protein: CASSPEGGMNTEAFF.

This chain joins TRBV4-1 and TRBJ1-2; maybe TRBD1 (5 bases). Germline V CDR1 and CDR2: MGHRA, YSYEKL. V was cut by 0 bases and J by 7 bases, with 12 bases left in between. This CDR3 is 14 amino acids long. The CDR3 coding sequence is TGCGCCAGCAGCCAAGATCGGGGGGGGGTTGGCTACACCTTC. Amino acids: CASSQDRGGVGYTF.